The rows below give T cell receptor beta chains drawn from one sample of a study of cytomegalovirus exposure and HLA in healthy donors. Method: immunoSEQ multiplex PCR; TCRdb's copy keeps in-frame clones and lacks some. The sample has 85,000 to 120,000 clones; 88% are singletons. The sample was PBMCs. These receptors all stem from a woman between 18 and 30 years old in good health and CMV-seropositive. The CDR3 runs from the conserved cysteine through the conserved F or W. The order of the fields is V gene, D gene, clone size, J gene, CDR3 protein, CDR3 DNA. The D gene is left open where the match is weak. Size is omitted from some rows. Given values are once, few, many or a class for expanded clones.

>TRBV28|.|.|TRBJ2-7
CASSLVPSAYEQYF
TGTGCCAGCAGTTTAGTACCCTCAGCCTACGAGCAGTACTTC
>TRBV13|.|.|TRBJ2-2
CASSPPAGTGELFF
TGTGCCAGCAGCCCTCCCGCGGGCACCGGGGAGCTGTTTTTT
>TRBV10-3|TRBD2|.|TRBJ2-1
CAISESVGEGEQFF
TGTGCCATCAGTGAGTCGGTTGGGGAGGGGGAGCAGTTCTTC
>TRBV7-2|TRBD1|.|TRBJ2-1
CASIRGQARNEQFF
TGTGCCAGCATAAGGGGACAGGCGCGCAATGAGCAGTTCTTC
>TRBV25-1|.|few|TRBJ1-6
CASRTDSLSHNSPLHF
TGTGCCAGCAGGACGGACAGCCTTTCCCATAATTCACCCCTCCACTTT
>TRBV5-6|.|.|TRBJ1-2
CASSLGWGLYGYTF
TGTGCCAGCAGCTTGGGTTGGGGCCTCTATGGCTACACCTTC
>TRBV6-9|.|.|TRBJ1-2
CASSDVRAPDGYTF
TGTGCCAGCAGCGACGTGAGGGCGCCGGATGGCTACACCTTC
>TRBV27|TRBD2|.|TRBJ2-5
CASRKGGGEASNVETQYF
TGTGCCAGCAGAAAGGGTGGGGGGGAGGCCTCGAACGTCGAGACCCAGTACTTC
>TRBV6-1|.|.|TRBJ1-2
CASSGYTGAYGYTF
TGTGCCAGCAGTGGTTATACAGGAGCCTATGGCTACACCTTC
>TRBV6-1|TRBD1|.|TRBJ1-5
CASRGRQGRQPQHF
TGTGCCAGCAGGGGGAGACAGGGGCGGCAGCCCCAGCATTTT
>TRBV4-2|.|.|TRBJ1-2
CASSETGLLYGYTF
TGTGCCAGCAGCGAGACGGGACTCCTCTATGGCTACACCTTC
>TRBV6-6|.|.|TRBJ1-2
CASSYQSTNYGYTF
TGTGCCAGCAGTTACCAATCCACTAACTATGGCTACACCTTC
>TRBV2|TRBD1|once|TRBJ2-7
CASSEDRGPYEQYF
TGTGCCAGCAGTGAAGACAGGGGGCCCTACGAGCAGTACTTC
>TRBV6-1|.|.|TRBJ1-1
CASSEAPTGLNTEAFF
TGTGCCAGCAGTGAAGCCCCAACAGGGTTGAACACTGAAGCTTTCTTT
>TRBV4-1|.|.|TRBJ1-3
CASSHPTGSSGNTIYF
TGCGCCAGCAGCCACCCCACTGGGAGCTCTGGAAACACCATATATTTT
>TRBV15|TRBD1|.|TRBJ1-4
CATSNGRGTEKLFF
TGTGCCACCAGCAACGGCAGGGGGACAGAAAAACTGTTTTTT
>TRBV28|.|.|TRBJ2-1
CASTPTDRPPLYNEQFF
TGTGCCAGCACTCCAACCGACAGGCCACCTCTCTACAATGAGCAGTTCTTC
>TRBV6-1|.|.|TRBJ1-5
CASTGGWDNQPQHF
TGTGCCAGCACCGGGGGTTGGGACAATCAGCCCCAGCATTTT
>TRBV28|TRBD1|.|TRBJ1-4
CASSLWGQANEKLFF
TGTGCCAGCAGTTTATGGGGACAGGCTAATGAAAAACTGTTTTTT
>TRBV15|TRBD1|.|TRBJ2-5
CATSSLGGESQETQYF
TGTGCCACCAGCAGCCTAGGGGGCGAGTCCCAAGAGACCCAGTACTTC
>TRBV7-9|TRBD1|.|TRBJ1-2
CASSLGQGAGYTF
TGTGCCAGCAGCTTGGGACAGGGGGCTGGCTACACCTTC
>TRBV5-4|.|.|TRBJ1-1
CASSGHRNTEAFF
TGTGCCAGCAGCGGCCACAGGAACACTGAAGCTTTCTTT
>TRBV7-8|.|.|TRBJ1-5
CASSLVTRGHQPQHF
TGTGCCAGCAGCTTAGTCACACGAGGCCATCAGCCCCAGCATTTT
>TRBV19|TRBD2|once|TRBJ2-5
CASSARGEEETQYF
TGTGCCAGTAGTGCGCGGGGGGAGGAAGAGACCCAGTACTTC
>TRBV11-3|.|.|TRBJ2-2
CASSPRLNTGELFF
TGTGCCAGCAGCCCCCGGTTGAACACCGGGGAGCTGTTTTTT
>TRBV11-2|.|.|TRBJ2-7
CASSSPLGGREQYF
TGTGCCAGCAGCTCCCCTCTAGGGGGAAGGGAGCAGTACTTC
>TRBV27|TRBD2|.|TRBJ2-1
CASSLYGGAENEQFF
TGTGCCAGCAGTTTATACGGGGGGGCCGAAAATGAGCAGTTCTTC
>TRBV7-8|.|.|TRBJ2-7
CASSMTGGEQYF
TGTGCCAGCAGCATGACCGGGGGCGAGCAGTACTTC
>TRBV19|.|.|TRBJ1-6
CASSGSLSSYNSPLHF
TGTGCCAGTAGTGGCAGTCTCAGCTCCTATAATTCACCCCTCCACTTT
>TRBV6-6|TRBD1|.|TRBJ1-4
CASSYGDRKSEKLFF
TGTGCCAGCAGTTACGGGGACAGGAAAAGTGAAAAACTGTTTTTT
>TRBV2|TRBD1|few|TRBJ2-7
CASSEVGQGVREQYF
TGTGCCAGCAGTGAAGTGGGACAGGGGGTGAGGGAGCAGTACTTC
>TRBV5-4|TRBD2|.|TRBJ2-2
CASSLGGGMPGELFF
TGTGCCAGCAGCTTGGGCGGGGGAATGCCCGGGGAGCTGTTTTTT
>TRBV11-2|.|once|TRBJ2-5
CASSLPTGDETQYF
TGTGCCAGCAGCTTACCGACAGGAGATGAGACCCAGTACTTC
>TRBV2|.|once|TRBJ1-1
CASNQGRKVTEAFF
TGTGCCAGCAATCAGGGCAGGAAGGTCACTGAAGCTTTCTTT
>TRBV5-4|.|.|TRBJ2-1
CASSLGGLRGRYNEQFF
TGTGCCAGCAGCTTGGGCGGCCTCAGGGGACGATACAATGAGCAGTTCTTC
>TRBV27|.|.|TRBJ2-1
CASSFGGAHEQFF
TGTGCCAGCAGTTTCGGAGGGGCCCATGAGCAGTTCTTC
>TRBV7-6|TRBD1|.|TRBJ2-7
CASSSFRDRVYEQYF
TGTGCCAGCAGTTCCTTCCGGGACAGGGTTTACGAGCAGTACTTC
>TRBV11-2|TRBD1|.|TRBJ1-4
CASSSRTGFSSKLFF
TGTGCCAGCAGCTCCAGGACAGGGTTTTCTTCAAAACTGTTTTTT
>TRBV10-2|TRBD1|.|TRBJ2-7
CASQVGQGVYEQYF
TGCGCCAGCCAAGTGGGACAGGGGGTCTACGAGCAGTACTTC
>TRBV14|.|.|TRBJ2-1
CASSRVSPGYNEQFF
TGTGCCAGCAGCCGGGTCAGCCCGGGCTACAATGAGCAGTTCTTC
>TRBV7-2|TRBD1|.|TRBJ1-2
CASSLWTGEGYGYTF
TGTGCCAGCAGCTTATGGACAGGGGAGGGGTATGGCTACACCTTC